This note documents a single T cell receptor beta chain sequence. In this sample, this clonotype turned up a few times. Its antigen has not been determined. Within one base of it there is no much larger clone, and no base qualities were kept. Library preparation was by multiplex PCR. The data were produced on an Illumina HiSeq 4000. TCR beta libraries were built with iRepertoire HTBI primers and Arm-PCR amplification of CDR3 regions. PCR products were gel purified before sequencing. From the authors' description of their analysis: A total of around 66 TRBV and 14 TRBJ segments were identified across samples and were used for gene usage analysis of CDR3 amino acid clonotypes. COPE and FqMerger were used to merge filtered high-quality paired reads into contigs. BLAST was used to align contigs to the IMGT TRBV, TRBD and TRBJ reference genes, and CDR3 was defined following IMGT. Highly expanded clones were defined as clonotypes with a frequency above 0.1%. Repertoire diversity was measured by Shannon entropy, and V-J evenness by the Gini coefficient. Public clonotypes were defined as clonotypes shared by more than one individual. Starting from the raw public reads, TCRdb applied fastp trimming at Q25, assembled clones with MiXCR and retained in-frame beta chains. Each entry merges the rows of one CDR3 protein and shows their most common DNA and genes. TCRdb's processing, not the authors' own work, is the source of the V and J calls. The sample table records about 560,000 distinct CDR3 sequences; 16% of these occur just once. The ten largest clones take up about 11% of the sample.

Explained via the paper, the time point label denotes: newly diagnosed GD, antithyroid drugs for less than 3 months. For both TCR sequencing and RNA sequencing, RNA was extracted from PBMCs in TRIzol. Graves' disease was diagnosed according to American Thyroid Association guidelines. Patients were recruited from an endocrinology department in Xi'an, China. Each patient gave 7 to 9.5 milliliters of peripheral blood, collected in an EDTA anticoagulant tube. Ficoll Paque Plus density gradient separation was used to isolate PBMCs, and no further T cell sorting was performed. An Agilent 2100 Bioanalyzer and agarose gel were used to check RNA quality, and a NanoDrop 2000 was used to measure RNA concentration. From V the trimming removes 1 base and from J it removes 4 bases, while the gene matches leave 16 bases of the junction unaccounted for. CDR1 MDHEN and CDR2 SYDVKM were looked up in the germline V gene. The CDR3 starts with the cysteine, ends with the phenylalanine, and has 21 residues. The sequence is cut down to CDR3 DNA, 63 bases in frame from base 1.

This sample stems from a study of regulatory T cells in long-lasting Graves disease (dated by TCRdb to the early 2020s). Study-level background: Newly diagnosed Graves' disease patients had taken antithyroid drugs for less than 3 months. A total of about 33 samples underwent TCR sequencing: about 13 from persistent and around 20 from newly diagnosed Graves' disease patients. The study was conducted in China and was registered as a clinical trial. Persistent Graves' disease patients were compared with newly diagnosed Graves' disease patients by peripheral blood TCR sequencing and RNA sequencing. What the authors observed across the whole study: The study examined only peripheral blood because the primary lesion, thyroid tissue, could not be accessed. Persistent patients shared more public clonotypes among themselves (around 3,000) than newly diagnosed patients did (approximately 970). Sequencing and analysis were limited to the TCR beta chain. The small sample size was acknowledged by the authors as a limitation that may reduce accuracy. TRBV28, TRBJ1-2 and TRBJ2-5 were preferentially used in persistent disease, while TRBV20-1 and TRBJ2-1 were favored in newly diagnosed disease. Compared with newly diagnosed patients, patients with persistent Graves' disease had lower TCR Shannon entropy and fewer highly expanded clones, which suggests clonal expansion.

These same data were also listed under a study on T cells in Graves' hyperthyroidism and ophthalmopathy. As described in the second report: Graves' hyperthyroidism was defined as stable when no progression to ophthalmopathy occurred over 18 months of follow-up. The hyperthyroidism patients were between 18 and 65 years old and newly diagnosed, with a disease duration of less than 2 months. Patients with uncontrolled infections, other autoimmune diseases, pregnancy or lactation were excluded. Diagnoses were based on clinical symptoms, serum thyroxine and TRAb, thyroid ultrasound and orbital computed tomography. The TCR CDR3 was subjected to a first round of RT-PCR using the HTBI primer set and the Qiagen OneStep RT-PCR kit. Most expanded thyroid clonotypes (frequency above 0.001) were also detected in blood, a finding suggesting that blood repertoires may reflect thyroid immune responses. A model built on a 13 V-J signature distinguished ophthalmopathy from stable hyperthyroidism, reaching approximately 89% sensitivity and around 81% specificity in cross-validation and 80%/75% in testing. In validation, the model predicted progression to ophthalmopathy with 55% to 71% sensitivity and 72% to 75% specificity, a median of around six months before onset. A discovery cohort of about a hundred patients, approximately 45 with Graves' ophthalmopathy and approximately 60 with stable Graves' hyperthyroidism, was used to find distinguishing TCR V-J signatures. An independent validation cohort of 18 to 20 hyperthyroidism patients and 17 patients who later progressed to ophthalmopathy tested prospective prediction of ophthalmopathy. The roughly 100 discovery patients were randomly divided into training and test sets at a 7:3 ratio. Thyroid tissue and blood T-cell repertoires from about six Graves' hyperthyroidism patients were also compared in the study. After blood sampling, hyperthyroidism patients were treated with methimazole at a starting dose of 30 mg daily, and ophthalmopathy patients were treated with high-dose intravenous methylprednisolone. The libraries were constructed in a second round of multiplex PCR and then size-selected and purified. The libraries were sequenced on an Illumina HiSeq2000 using paired-end 100 bp reads. SOAPnuke was used to process the raw data, with reads discarded if the reads contained adapters or uncalled bases, had a mean Phred below 15, or lacked an exact constant-primer or identifier match. High-quality paired reads were merged with COPE v1.2.5, and unique nucleotide sequences were defined as clonotypes. MiTCR v1.1 was used to align clonotypes to the IMGT TRBV, TRBD and TRBJ reference segments. The analysis included only V-J combinations with a frequency above 0.0001, which together covered 99% to 99.2% of the repertoires. A TCS score was defined as the ratio between F50 (clonal expansion) and ExV (chaos), using BLOSUM62-based TCRdist between CDR3 peptides within each V-J. Welch's t-statistics and random forest reduced 500 to 550 V-J features to under 15, which were used in a naive Bayes classifier (R e1071). No statistical method was used to fix the sample size in advance, and group allocation was not hidden from the investigators. The paper describes TCR Vbeta CDR3 sequencing of fewer than 150 peripheral blood samples, made up of about 41 ophthalmopathy patients, 70 to 75 hyperthyroidism patients and about 17 progressor patients.

The receptor comes from a man between 18 and 35 years old with Graves disease. Donor details come from another sample of the same person, matched by shared clones. Sequenced here: peripheral blood mononuclear cells (PBMCs), sampled at new diagnosis, from a patient treated with antithyroid drugs. The sequence links TRBV28 to TRBJ2-7; TRBD2 lines up with 16 middle nucleotides. The DNA sequence reads TGTGCCAGCAGTTTATATCTAGGGACTAGCGGGAGGGCCTCTCAGTCGTACGAGCAGTACTTC. This is translated as CASSLYLGTSGRASQSYEQYF.